This T cell receptor (beta chain) stems from a study of technical replicates of blood from a few donors. Trimming cost V 3 bases and J 2 bases; bases outside gene matches: 5. Germline assignment: CDR1 ENHRY and CDR2 SYGVKD. The CDR3 extends over 15 amino acids. Sequenced by immunoSEQ multiplex PCR; TCRdb stores in-frame clones only, minus some. The sample yields 100,000 or so clones, 96% seen once. The specimen sequenced was T cells isolated from PBMCs. V and J are TRBV10-3 and TRBJ2-7; 9 nucleotides line up with TRBD2. The origin of this receptor is a human donor in good health. This CDR3 reads CAISEVGGRAYEQYF. CDR3 DNA: TGTGCCATCAGTGAAGTCGGCGGGAGGGCCTACGAGCAGTACTTC.